This record covers a single TCR beta chain. No antigen is known for it. With a J-beta primer mix and a sample-barcoded 5' primer, a second PCR ran about 6 to 11 cycles. Each sample provided no less than 2.5 million CDR3-containing paired-end reads. Using its own MiXCR run on the 5' RACE reads, TCRdb lists one record per CDR3 protein. The sample lists 1 million to 1.2 million distinct CDR3 sequences; 35% to 40% were seen once. This sample was taken from a study of blood T cells in healthy people across ages. The study's findings and limits: A strong correlation was found between TCR beta diversity and the percentage of naive T cells. Possibly, changes in expanded clonotypes were confounded because donor CMV status was unknown.

Germline V gives CDR1 PRHDT, CDR2 FYEKMQ (reference sequence). V dropped 7 bases and J dropped 9 bases, with 19 bases sitting between them. CDR3 length: 14 residues. The donors, aged roughly 6 to 90, were healthy Caucasians from Russia. The sequencing sample was made of blood. The origin of this receptor is a man aged 18 to 30 in good health. The chain has TRBV13 and TRBJ2-1; D remains ambiguous. In DNA, the CDR3 is TGTGCCAGCAAGGGCAGGTCCTACAAGACTGAGCAGTTCTTC. It yields the protein CASKGRSYKTEQFF. Looking up the rest from reference TRBV13 and TRBJ2-1 gives the full variable domain: AAGVIQSPRHLIKEKRETATLKCYPIPRHDTVYWYQQGPGQDPQFLISFYEKMQSDKGSIPDRFSAQQFSDYHSELNMSSLELGDSALYFCASKGRSYKTEQFFGPGTRLTVL.